One and the same sample provided the 25 T cell receptor beta chains below, sequenced in a study of beta chain features in type 1 diabetes. Investigators reverse transcribed all isolated RNA, so they sequenced expressed TCRB transcripts. Sequenced by immunoSEQ multiplex PCR; TCRdb stores in-frame clones only, minus some. The sample records about 900,000 clones, roughly 17% being singletons. Specimen: naive CD4+ T cells from blood. The receptors originated from a woman younger than 30 in good health.

The chain joins TRBV5-4 to TRBJ1-2; D remains ambiguous. The CDR3 contains 13 residues. Per germline, CDR1 SGHNT and CDR2 YYREEE (reference sequence). The V end was cut by 0 bases, the J end by 7 bases, with 10 bases between. The CDR3 sequence: CASSLGRAGGYTF. The CDR3 nucleotides read TGTGCCAGCAGCTTGGGTAGGGCTGGTGGCTACACCTTC.

CDR3 nucleotide sequence: TGTGCCAGCAGTCCCCGGGTTCAGCGGGGCTACACCTTC. Translation gives CASSPRVQRGYTF. The chain is built from TRBV28 and TRBJ1-2; D is undetermined. Germline assignment: CDR1 MDHEN and CDR2 SYDVKM. The CDR3 has 13 amino acids. Trimming removed 5 bases from V and 8 bases from J, with 15 bases in between.

This clone was counted between two and nine times. This rearrangement joins TRBV4-3 to TRBJ2-1; D is uncertain. The CDR3 is made up of 14 amino acids. Germline assignment: CDR1 LGHNA and CDR2 YSLEER. The ends were cut back, 0 bases at V and 9 bases at J, with 12 bases in the middle. The CDR3 DNA sequence: TGCGCCAGCAGCCAAGATAGAGGCTGGGGTGAGCAGTTCTTC. Encoded protein: CASSQDRGWGEQFF.

This clone was counted only a few times. Other DNA sequences in this sample translate to the same CDR3. CDR3 in DNA: TGCGCCAGCAGCTTGGATATAGCCAAAAACATTCAGTACTTC. Residues: CASSLDIAKNIQYF. The gene calls are TRBV5-1 and TRBJ2-4; the D is unclear. Germline V gene sequence: CDR1 SGHRS, CDR2 YFSETQ. CDR3 length: 14 residues. V lost 0 bases, J lost 0 bases, and 4 bases lay in between. Together with reference TRBV5-1 and TRBJ2-4, the CDR3 gives the full variable domain: KAGVTQTPRYLIKTRGQQVTLSCSPISGHRSVSWYQQTPGQGLQFLFEYFSETQRNKGNFPGRFSGRQFSNSRSEMNVSTLELGDSALYLCASSLDIAKNIQYFGAGTRLSVL.

The chain carries TRBV19 and TRBJ2-1; D unresolved. Germline loops: CDR1 LNHDA, CDR2 SQIVND (reference sequence). With 5 bases removed from V and 4 bases from J, the gap between germline ends came to 12 bases. This CDR3 comprises 14 residues. The CDR3 is CASSPVGQYNEQFF. In nucleotides, the CDR3 is TGTGCCAGTAGTCCTGTAGGCCAATACAATGAGCAGTTCTTC.

V gene TRBV9 combines with J gene TRBJ2-1; D is unresolved. V was cut by 3 bases and J by 0 bases, with 10 bases left in between. Germline V lookup: CDR1 SGDLS, CDR2 YYNGEE. This CDR3 has 15 residues. For the CDR3, the DNA is TGTGCCAGCAGCGCCACTACAAGCTCCTACAATGAGCAGTTCTTC. Translating gives CASSATTSSYNEQFF.

The gene calls are TRBV11-2 and TRBJ2-3, with 8 bases aligning to TRBD2. Losses at the gene ends were 5 bases for V and 2 bases for J; bases not matched to a gene: 6. The germline V gene has CDR1 SGHAT and CDR2 FQNNGV. This CDR3 comprises 15 residues. In nucleotides, the CDR3 is TGTGCCAGCAGCCCCTCAGCGGGAGCCACAGATACGCAGTATTTT. It codes for CASSPSAGATDTQYF. The full variable domain, completed using reference TRBV11-2 and TRBJ2-3, is EAGVAQSPRYKIIEKRQSVAFWCNPISGHATLYWYQQILGQGPKLLIQFQNNGVVDDSQLPKDRFSAERLKGVDSTLKIQPAKLEDSAVYLCASSPSAGATDTQYFGPGTRLTVL.

Only one count was recorded for this clone. The rearrangement links TRBV25-1 to TRBJ2-1; 9 bases fit TRBD2. The CDR3 is 14 residues long. The germline V gene has CDR1 MGHDK and CDR2 SYGVNS. The trim removed 3 bases at V and 12 bases at J, leaving 9 bases unmatched. The CDR3 sequence is CASSDPSGKVGQFF. For the CDR3, the DNA is TGTGCCAGCAGTGACCCTAGCGGGAAAGTTGGGCAGTTCTTC. Together with reference TRBV25-1 and TRBJ2-1, the CDR3 gives the full variable domain: EADIYQTPRYLVIGTGKKITLECSQTMGHDKMYWYQQDPGMELHLIHYSYGVNSTEKGDLSSESTVSRIRTEHFPLTLESARPSHTSQYLCASSDPSGKVGQFFGPGTRLTVL.

V is TRBV9 and J is TRBJ2-1; 9 nucleotides agree with TRBD2. Germline lookup yields CDR1 SGDLS and CDR2 YYNGEE. The trim removed 4 bases at V and 4 bases at J, leaving 6 bases unmatched. The CDR3 totals 15 residues. The CDR3 loop reads CASSPTSGAYNEQFF. As DNA, the CDR3 is TGTGCCAGCAGCCCGACTAGCGGAGCATACAATGAGCAGTTCTTC.

This clone appeared a few times. This rearrangement joins TRBV6-6 to TRBJ2-7; 7 positions match TRBD2. Germline CDR1 MNHNY, CDR2 SVGAGI (reference sequence). This CDR3 contains 14 residues. V dropped 2 bases and J dropped 5; count of bases not matched to a gene: 6. CDR3 nucleotide sequence: TGTGCCAGCAGTTACGGGCGGGAGCTAAACGAGCAGTACTTC. Translating it yields CASSYGRELNEQYF.

There are a few counts of this clone. The genes are TRBV29-1 and TRBJ2-3; 7 positions agree with TRBD2. This CDR3 is 14 amino acids long. With 4 bases clipped from V and 3 bases from J, the junction kept 7 bases outside the gene matches. The germline V gene encodes CDR1 SQVTM and CDR2 ANQGSEA. The CDR3 loop is CSVVSGGWTDTQYF. The DNA of the CDR3 is TGCAGCGTTGTATCGGGAGGATGGACAGATACGCAGTATTTT.

Details on this clone: Germline and junction disagree at one end, which may indicate a read error. The chain couples TRBV15 to TRBJ2-7, with D perhaps assigned TRBD1 or TRBD2 (6 bases each). Germline CDR1 is LNHNV and CDR2 is YYDKDF (reference sequence). This CDR3 comprises 14 residues. CDR3 sequence reads: CATSRDSFLGGEDF. CDR3 nucleotides: TGTGCCACCAGCAGAGATTCCTTTCTGGGGGGCGAGGACTTC.

This clone turned up a few times. The rearrangement links TRBV21-1 to TRBJ1-1; TRBD1, the table's D call, was not compared with the DNA. TRBV21-1 is a documented pseudogene. There are 15 residues in the CDR3. The CDR3, as DNA: TGTGCCAGCAGCAAAGTGAGGAGGACCTCTCAGGGGGCTTTCTTT. Its protein is CASSKVRRTSQGAFF.

This clone has more than one count but fewer than ten. At the DNA level, this CDR3 is encoded by other sequences in the same sample as well. This chain links TRBV5-4 with TRBJ2-3; D remains ambiguous. CDR1 is SGHNT and CDR2 is YYREEE in the germline V gene (reference sequence). This CDR3 region has 13 residues. Trimming shortened V by 0 bases and J by 1 base, and 3 bases separated the two germline ends. CDR3 DNA sequence: TGTGCCAGCAGCTTGGACCGCACAGATACGCAGTATTTT. It yields the protein CASSLDRTDTQYF. Drawing the rest from reference TRBV5-4 and TRBJ2-3, the complete variable domain is ETGVTQSPTHLIKTRGQQVTLRCSSQSGHNTVSWYQQALGQGPQFIFQYYREEENGRGNFPPRFSGLQFPNYSSELNVNALELDDSALYLCASSLDRTDTQYFGPGTRLTVL.

This chain joins TRBV28 and TRBJ2-5; 11 nucleotides align to TRBD1. V lost 5 bases, J lost 6 bases, and 8 bases stayed unmatched. Per the germline V gene, CDR1 is MDHEN and CDR2 is SYDVKM. The CDR3 totals 15 residues. The CDR3 reads CASSPGQGASKTQYF. As DNA, the CDR3 is TGTGCCAGCAGTCCCGGACAGGGGGCGAGTAAGACCCAGTACTTC.

This clone was recorded a few times. The gene calls are TRBV9 and TRBJ2-1; 7 nucleotides agree with TRBD1. This CDR3 is 16 amino acids long. Trimming at V came to 3 bases and at J to 1 base, leaving 7 bases not matched to a gene. Germline lookup yields CDR1 SGDLS and CDR2 YYNGEE. The CDR3 spells CASSAQGSISYNEQFF. The CDR3 DNA is TGTGCCAGCAGCGCACAGGGGTCCATATCCTACAATGAGCAGTTCTTC.

The DNA for the CDR3 is TGTGCCAGTAGAAACCCCGGGACTAGCGGAAACAATGAGCAGTTCTTC. This encodes CASRNPGTSGNNEQFF. The chain has TRBV19 and TRBJ2-1; 11 nucleotides line up with TRBD2. V was pared by 6 bases and J by 5 bases, with 9 bases of the junction left unmatched. This CDR3 spans 16 amino acids. CDR1 and CDR2 from the germline V gene are LNHDA and SQIVND (reference sequence).

In DNA, the CDR3 is TGTGCCAGCTCATCCACAGGGATGGACGAGCAGTACTTC. Its translation is CASSSTGMDEQYF. The chain uses TRBV18 and TRBJ2-7, with D tentatively TRBD1 (6 bases). Germline-derived CDR1 and CDR2 are KGHSH and LQKENI. CDR3 size: 13 residues. Trimming pared 5 bases from V and 5 bases from J, leaving 13 bases between.

The chain couples TRBV5-1 to TRBJ2-3; 8 nucleotides agree with TRBD2. There are 14 residues in the CDR3. The V segment lost 4 bases and the J segment 5 bases; nucleotides outside the gene matches: 6. Germline CDR1 is SGHRS and CDR2 is YFSETQ. CDR3 in DNA: TGCGCCAGCAGCCAAGCGGGAGCAGGAGATACGCAGTATTTT. The encoded protein is CASSQAGAGDTQYF.

The chain recombines TRBV5-1 with TRBJ1-2; possible D gene TRBD1, 6 bases. The CDR3 extends over 14 amino acids. The germline CDR1 and CDR2 sequences are SGHRS and YFSETQ. The V end lost 6 bases, the J end lost 4 bases, and 16 bases lay between the germline ends. This chain's CDR3 is CASNPGGGLYGYTF. For the CDR3, the DNA is TGCGCCAGCAACCCGGGGGGCGGGCTCTATGGCTACACCTTC.

This clone was observed a handful of times. V is TRBV2 and J is TRBJ2-7, with D perhaps assigned TRBD1 or TRBD2 (6 bases each). This CDR3 region has 14 residues. Germline V gene sequence: CDR1 SNHLY, CDR2 FYNNEI. V gave up 6 bases and J gave up 4 bases, with 16 bases separating them. The CDR3 DNA follows: TGTGCCAGCAGCCCAACTAGGGGGGTTTACGAGCAGTACTTC. Amino acid sequence: CASSPTRGVYEQYF.

This clone was observed a few times. The rearrangement links TRBV7-2 to TRBJ2-7; the D gene is possibly TRBD2 (6 bases). This CDR3 is built from 14 residues. Per germline, CDR1 SGHTA and CDR2 FQGNSA. The V end lost 3 bases, the J end lost 0 bases, and 9 bases lay between the germline ends. The CDR3 sequence is CASSLMTSSYEQYF. The CDR3 DNA sequence: TGTGCCAGCAGCTTGATGACTAGCTCCTACGAGCAGTACTTC.

This clone has a handful of counts. V gene TRBV28 combines with J gene TRBJ1-1, with 9 bases lining up with TRBD1. CDR1 and CDR2 from the germline V gene are MDHEN and SYDVKM. Unmatched junction bases numbered 10, after V lost 4 bases and J lost 13 bases. The CDR3 has 13 residues. Here the CDR3 DNA reads TGTGCCAGCAGTTCTGCGGGACAGGGAAACGATTTCTTT. This encodes CASSSAGQGNDFF. The full variable domain, in which reference TRBV28 and TRBJ1-1 provide the parts outside the CDR3, is DVKVTQSSRYLVKRTGEKVFLECVQDMDHENMFWYRQDPGLGLRLIYFSYDVKMKEKGDIPEGYSVSREKKERFSLILESASTNQTSMYLCASSSAGQGNDFFGQGTRLTVV.

The V call is TRBV6-6, the J call TRBJ1-3, with D unresolved. Germline V CDR1 and CDR2: MNHNY, SVGAGI (reference sequence). The CDR3 has 13 residues. V lost 10 bases, J lost 0 bases, and 10 bases lay in between. CDR3 sequence: CATRKDSGNTIYF. CDR3 in DNA: TGTGCCACCAGAAAGGACTCTGGAAACACCATATATTTT.

This clone was seen only a few times. Different DNA sequences within this sample yield the same CDR3. V and J are TRBV7-8 and TRBJ2-7; D is possibly TRBD1 (6 bases). The CDR3 is made up of 13 amino acids. The V gene lost 0 bases and the J gene lost 3 bases, with 6 bases spanning the gap. The germline V gene has CDR1 SGHVS and CDR2 FQNEAQ. This CDR3 reads CASSLAQGYEQYF. CDR3 coding DNA: TGTGCCAGCAGCTTAGCACAGGGCTACGAGCAGTACTTC.